The 11 T cell receptor beta chains given below trace back to one sample, sequenced in a study of cytomegalovirus exposure and HLA in healthy donors (dated by TCRdb to 2017 to 2019). The library was prepared using the immunoSEQ multiplex PCR assay. A mixture of 60 forward primers for TCR Vbeta segments and 13 reverse primers for TCR Jbeta segments was used in the multiplex PCR. Sourced from immuneACCESS, this table was stored by TCRdb with only in-frame sequences that have V and J called. A share of the clones is absent; for the studies checked, an unresolved V gene accounts for under half, and the remainder has no known explanation. The sample profile shows some 110,000 clones; 78% of them were found once. The top ten hold 1% to 1.5% of the sample. Sequencing was done on a sample of PBMCs. All receptors come from a man aged 30-40 years in good health and CMV-seronegative.

This clone was counted only a few times. This chain joins TRBV9 and TRBJ1-2, with D unclear. Germline V gives CDR1 SGDLS, CDR2 YYNGEE. The CDR3 is made up of 14 amino acids. Trimming took 1 base from V and 2 from J, leaving 9 bases between them. CDR3 loop: CASSVLELNYGYTF. The CDR3 DNA sequence: TGTGCCAGCAGCGTACTGGAGTTAAACTATGGCTACACCTTC.

This clone was seen a few times. The chain has TRBV2 and TRBJ1-1; D possibly corresponds to TRBD1 (6 bases). CDR1 SNHLY and CDR2 FYNNEI come from the germline V gene. Trimming removed 6 bases from V and 11 bases from J, with 19 bases in between. The CDR3 loop spans 13 amino acids. CDR3 residues: CASSPGQASRAFF. The CDR3 DNA is TGTGCCAGCAGCCCGGGACAAGCGTCGAGGGCTTTCTTT.

The chain links TRBV5-1 to TRBJ2-3; a weak D match, TRBD2 (6 bases). V lost 4 bases and J lost 4, with 22 bases in between. CDR1 is SGHRS, CDR2 YFSETQ, per germline. The CDR3 has 17 residues. CDR3 protein: CASSTGGTSRGSDTQYF. The CDR3 nucleotides read TGCGCCAGCAGCACCGGGGGTACTAGTCGAGGGTCAGATACGCAGTATTTT.

The V gene is TRBV5-4, the J gene TRBJ1-2; TRBD1 matches 8 bases. This CDR3 has 13 residues. V gave up 1 base and J gave up 6 bases; unmatched junction bases: 2. Germline lookup yields CDR1 SGHNT and CDR2 YYREEE (reference sequence). CDR3 bases: TGTGCCAGCAGCTTGACAGGGGGTGATGGCTACACCTTC. Protein sequence: CASSLTGGDGYTF. Filled out from reference TRBV5-4 and TRBJ1-2, the complete variable domain reads ETGVTQSPTHLIKTRGQQVTLRCSSQSGHNTVSWYQQALGQGPQFIFQYYREEENGRGNFPPRFSGLQFPNYSSELNVNALELDDSALYLCASSLTGGDGYTFGSGTRLTVV.

The chain recombines TRBV2 with TRBJ1-2, with D possibly being TRBD1 (6 bases). Germline V CDR1 and CDR2: SNHLY, FYNNEI. V dropped 6 bases and J dropped 8 bases, with 16 bases sitting between them. CDR3 size: 13 residues. In nucleotides, the CDR3 is TGTGCCAGCAGGGGGACATGGTTGGGCGGCTACACCTTC. The encoded protein is CASRGTWLGGYTF.

The chain carries TRBV5-1 and TRBJ1-2; D is possibly TRBD1 (6 bases). Trimming stripped 0 bases from V and 2 bases from J, with 11 bases between. The CDR3 has 15 amino acids. CDR1 is SGHRS, CDR2 YFSETQ, per germline. CDR3: CASSLAGTQNYGYTF. CDR3 DNA sequence: TGCGCCAGCAGCTTGGCAGGGACACAAAACTATGGCTACACCTTC.

CDR3 region: CASSSGTSPYNEQFF. The CDR3 DNA reads as TGTGCCAGCAGTTCCGGGACTAGTCCCTACAATGAGCAGTTCTTC. The chain recombines TRBV6-1 with TRBJ2-1; 8 positions match TRBD2. Per germline, CDR1 MNHNS and CDR2 SASEGT. J lost 2 bases, V lost 5 bases, and 5 bases had no gene match. CDR3 length: 15 amino acids.

V and J are TRBV7-2 and TRBJ2-7, with TRBD1 as a possible D gene (6 bases). The germline V gene has CDR1 SGHTA and CDR2 FQGNSA. V was pared by 4 bases and J by 5 bases, with 12 bases between. The CDR3 covers 13 residues. Here the CDR3 DNA reads TGTGCCAGCAGCTGGGGACACGCCAACGAGCAGTACTTC. It encodes CASSWGHANEQYF.

Here the CDR3 reads CASSLTGWTEAFF. The CDR3 DNA sequence: TGTGCCAGCAGCTTGACAGGGTGGACTGAAGCTTTCTTT. The chain combines TRBV5-4 with TRBJ1-1, with TRBD1 as a possible D gene (6 bases). V shed 1 base and J shed 5 bases, with 9 bases lying between them. From germline, CDR1 is SGHNT and CDR2 YYREEE (reference sequence). The CDR3 sequence is 13 residues long.

The J gene is TRBJ2-7, the V gene TRBV7-9; 9 nucleotides align to TRBD1. In germline, CDR1 is SEHNR, CDR2 FQNEAQ (reference sequence). V was clipped by 7 bases and J by 7 bases; unmatched bases: 11. The CDR3 is 14 amino acids. CDR3 nucleotides: TGTGCCAGCACCCCGACAGGGGGATCTCGGGAGCAGTACTTC. This translates into CASTPTGGSREQYF.

This chain links TRBV2 with TRBJ2-1, with 11 bases that match TRBD2. From germline, CDR1 is SNHLY and CDR2 FYNNEI. V lost 6 bases and J lost 0; bases outside the gene matches: 4. The CDR3 covers 16 residues. CDR3 nucleotides: TGTGCCAGCAGGCAAACTAGCGGGAGCTCCTACAATGAGCAGTTCTTC. Translating it yields CASRQTSGSSYNEQFF.